The 22 T cell receptor beta chains listed next were all sequenced from one sample in a study of cytomegalovirus exposure and HLA in healthy donors. A multiplex PCR was run with 60 Vbeta primers and 13 Jbeta primers. The assay was immunoSEQ multiplex PCR, and TCRdb's table has in-frame clones only and misses some. The sample includes approximately 170,000 clones, 68% of them seen just once. The sample consisted of PBMCs. Receptor source: a man in his forties or fifties in good health and CMV-seronegative.

The V gene is TRBV5-6, the J gene TRBJ2-3; 10 nucleotides align to TRBD2. Germline V gene sequence: CDR1 SGHDT, CDR2 YYEEEE. There are 17 residues in the CDR3. J lost 0 bases, V lost 1 base, and 5 bases had no gene match. This CDR3 reads CASSLPSGGLSTDTQYF. For the CDR3, the DNA is TGTGCCAGCAGCTTGCCTAGCGGGGGATTAAGCACAGATACGCAGTATTTT.

V usage is TRBV6-1 and J usage is TRBJ2-1; 16 positions match TRBD2. V trimming: 3 bases; J trimming: 0 bases; junction bases outside the gene matches: 2. This CDR3 comprises 18 residues. Germline V gene lookup returns CDR1 MNHNS and CDR2 SASEGT. The CDR3 nucleotides are TGTGCCAGCAGTGAGGGACTAGCGGGGGGGAGCTCCTACAATGAGCAGTTCTTC. Translation gives CASSEGLAGGSSYNEQFF.

The rearrangement joins TRBV9 to TRBJ2-1; possible D gene TRBD2, 6 bases. Germline CDR1 and CDR2: SGDLS and YYNGEE. The length of the CDR3 is 16 residues. V lost 0 bases and J lost 0, with 10 bases in between. CDR3 bases: TGTGCCAGCAGCGTAGGGGACTCGAGCTCCTACAATGAGCAGTTCTTC. It codes for CASSVGDSSSYNEQFF.

J is TRBJ1-1 and V is TRBV10-1, with 7 bases that match TRBD1. Looked up from germline, CDR1 is WNHNN and CDR2 is SYGVQD (reference sequence). The V and J ends lost 8 bases and 0 bases, in that order; junction bases with no gene match: 15. The CDR3 length is 17 residues. The CDR3: CASPFRETGTMNTEAFF. The CDR3 DNA reads as TGCGCCAGCCCATTCCGTGAGACAGGGACCATGAACACTGAAGCTTTCTTT.

V is TRBV5-4 and J is TRBJ1-6, with D tentatively TRBD1 (6 bases). The CDR3 covers 14 residues. V dropped 2 bases and J dropped 6 bases, with 9 bases sitting between them. Germline CDR1 and CDR2: SGHNT and YYREEE (reference sequence). The chain's CDR3 is CASSFDRINSPLHF. CDR3 sequence (DNA): TGTGCCAGCAGCTTCGACAGGATTAATTCACCCCTCCACTTT.

The rearrangement links TRBV5-6 to TRBJ1-2; 8 bases match TRBD1. V shed 1 base and J 8 bases; nucleotides not matched to a gene: 4. This CDR3 is built from 13 residues. Germline V lookup: CDR1 SGHDT, CDR2 YYEEEE. The CDR3 reads CASSLQGAEGYTF. The CDR3 nucleotides are TGTGCCAGCAGCTTGCAGGGGGCGGAGGGCTACACCTTC.

V is TRBV4-2 and J is TRBJ2-3; no definite D call. This CDR3 comprises 15 residues. V dropped 0 bases and J dropped 0 bases, with 7 bases sitting between them. Germline V lookup: CDR1 LGHNA, CDR2 YNFKEQ. The CDR3 DNA reads as TGTGCCAGCAGCCAAGAAGCGTGGAGCACAGATACGCAGTATTTT. Amino acids: CASSQEAWSTDTQYF.

This clone appeared once. This rearrangement joins TRBV2 to TRBJ1-5; TRBD1 agrees at 7 bases. V shed 6 bases and J 8 bases; nucleotides not matched to a gene: 7. Germline CDR1 is SNHLY and CDR2 is FYNNEI. This CDR3 has 13 residues. CDR3 DNA: TGTGCCAGCAGCGCCGACCAGGGGGAGCCCCAGCATTTT. It is translated as CASSADQGEPQHF.

This clone was seen a handful of times. The chain links TRBV11-3 to TRBJ2-3, with 10 bases aligning to TRBD2. CDR1 is SGHNT and CDR2 is YENEEA in the germline V gene. CDR3 length: 12 amino acids. V trimming: 5 bases; J trimming: 15 bases; junction bases outside the gene matches: 8. The CDR3 reads CASSPTSGSLYF. The CDR3 DNA reads as TGTGCCAGCAGCCCGACTAGCGGGTCGCTTTATTTT. Supplemented by reference TRBV11-3 and TRBJ2-3, the full variable domain reads EAGVVQSPRYKIIEKKQPVAFWCNPISGHNTLYWYLQNLGQGPELLIRYENEEAVDDSQLPKDRFSAERLKGVDSTLKIQPAELGDSAVYLCASSPTSGSLYFGPGTRLTVL.

This clone has only a few counts. This rearrangement joins TRBV9 to TRBJ1-1; D is ambiguous. In germline, CDR1 is SGDLS, CDR2 YYNGEE. Trimming removed 4 bases from V and 1 base from J, with 17 bases in between. CDR3 size: 16 residues. This CDR3 reads CASSFITAGANTEAFF. CDR3 in DNA: TGTGCCAGCAGCTTTATTACAGCGGGAGCGAACACTGAAGCTTTCTTT. The entire variable domain, with the rest obtained from reference TRBV9 and TRBJ1-1, is as follows: DSGVTQTPKHLITATGQRVTLRCSPRSGDLSVYWYQQSLDQGLQFLIQYYNGEERAKGNILERFSAQQFPDLHSELNLSSLELGDSALYFCASSFITAGANTEAFFGQGTRLTVV.

V gene TRBV7-8 combines with J gene TRBJ2-5; TRBD1 is a possible D gene (6 bases). Trimming stripped 5 bases from V and 5 bases from J, with 21 bases between. CDR1 and CDR2 from the germline V gene are SGHVS and FQNEAQ. The CDR3 is 16 residues long. Here the CDR3 DNA reads TGTGCCAGCAGCCCAAATTCCGCCGGGACAACTGAGACCCAGTACTTC. Its protein product is CASSPNSAGTTETQYF.

J is TRBJ1-3 and V is TRBV11-2, with TRBD1 matching 8 bases. The J segment lost 0 bases and the V segment lost 5 bases, leaving 12 bases of the junction unmatched. The CDR3 has 18 amino acids. CDR1 and CDR2 from the germline V gene are SGHAT and FQNNGV. For the CDR3, the DNA is TGTGCCAGCAGCCTATCCCGTGCCGGGACAGGCTCTGGAAACACCATATATTTT. Translation gives CASSLSRAGTGSGNTIYF.

This chain connects TRBV7-8 to TRBJ2-3, with D perhaps TRBD1 (5 bases). The CDR3 has 14 amino acids. Trimming removed 1 base at V and 2 bases at J, with 7 bases between. Germline V gene lookup returns CDR1 SGHVS and CDR2 FQNEAQ. Here the CDR3 DNA reads TGTGCCAGCAGCTTAGGACAGATCACAGATACGCAGTATTTT. Its translation is CASSLGQITDTQYF.

V and J are TRBV27 and TRBJ1-3, with D possibly being TRBD1 (5 bases). Germline CDR1 is MNHEY and CDR2 is SMNVEV (reference sequence). The CDR3 consists of 15 residues. Trimming pared 1 base from V and 0 bases from J, leaving 7 bases between. For the CDR3, the DNA is TGTGCCAGCAGTTTATTGGGGGGCTCTGGAAACACCATATATTTT. This encodes CASSLLGGSGNTIYF.

This clone was found once. At one end, the junction sequence differs from germline, possibly due to a read error. The same CDR3 also results from other DNA sequences found in this sample. The chain is built from TRBV25-1 and TRBJ1-1; 11 bases agree with TRBD1. The germline gives CDR1 MGHDK, CDR2 SYGVNS. The CDR3 runs 15 residues. The CDR3 DNA sequence: TGTGCCAGCGGGACAGGGGGGCCAGGGGACACCGAAGCTTTCTTT. Its protein product is CASGTGGPGDTEAFF.

The chain links TRBV28 to TRBJ2-5, with D perhaps TRBD1 (6 bases). The length of the CDR3 is 15 residues. Germline values: CDR1 MDHEN, CDR2 SYDVKM. The V end lost 4 bases, the J end lost 5 bases, and 17 bases lay between the germline ends. In nucleotides, the CDR3 is TGTGCCAGCAGTTCCAGGGGAGCTTCAAGGGAGACCCAGTACTTC. Translated, it gives CASSSRGASRETQYF. The full variable domain, completed using reference TRBV28 and TRBJ2-5, is DVKVTQSSRYLVKRTGEKVFLECVQDMDHENMFWYRQDPGLGLRLIYFSYDVKMKEKGDIPEGYSVSREKKERFSLILESASTNQTSMYLCASSSRGASRETQYFGPGTRLLVL.

The chain employs TRBV15 and TRBJ1-5, with D unresolved. CDR1 LNHNV and CDR2 YYDKDF come from the germline V gene (reference sequence). The CDR3 extends over 14 amino acids. Trimming took 0 bases from V and 7 from J, leaving 10 bases between them. The CDR3 DNA is TGTGCCACCAGCAGAGACGGGAGTCGACAGCCCCAGCATTTT. Translated, it gives CATSRDGSRQPQHF.

The CDR3 protein is CASSRTGSLGYGYTF. In nucleotides, the CDR3 is TGTGCCAGCAGCCGAACAGGGAGCTTGGGGTATGGCTACACCTTC. The J gene is TRBJ1-2, the V gene TRBV7-9; tentative D call: TRBD1 (6 bases). The CDR3 is 15 amino acids. The V end was cut by 5 bases, the J end by 5 bases, with 18 bases between. Looked up from germline, CDR1 is SEHNR and CDR2 is FQNEAQ (reference sequence).

The chain carries TRBV28 and TRBJ2-1; TRBD1 matches 9 bases. This CDR3 has 18 residues. V shed 4 bases, J shed 0 bases, and the junction held 10 bases outside the gene matches. CDR1 and CDR2 (germline): MDHEN, SYDVKM. The chain's CDR3 is CASSSGQGSTSSYNEQFF. The CDR3 DNA reads as TGTGCCAGCAGTTCGGGACAGGGCTCCACAAGCTCCTACAATGAGCAGTTCTTC.

The chain is built from TRBV4-1 and TRBJ1-4; 9 bases align to TRBD1. The CDR3 is 15 amino acids. The V and J ends lost 2 bases and 6 bases, in that order; junction bases with no gene match: 4. The germline V gene encodes CDR1 MGHRA and CDR2 YSYEKL. CDR3 protein: CASSQRTGEDEKLFF. The CDR3 coding sequence is TGCGCCAGCAGCCAACGGACAGGGGAGGATGAAAAACTGTTTTTT.

The chain joins TRBV5-1 to TRBJ1-3; D perhaps matches TRBD1 (6 bases). This CDR3 comprises 17 residues. The V gene's germline CDR1 is SGHRS and CDR2 YFSETQ. V dropped 3 bases and J dropped 0 bases, with 16 bases sitting between them. This CDR3 reads CASSYLTSGDSGNTIYF. As DNA, the CDR3 is TGCGCCAGCAGCTACCTCACGTCAGGGGACTCTGGAAACACCATATATTTT.

This sequence joins TRBV4-1 and TRBJ2-1; D unclear. V lost 6 bases, J lost 0 bases, and 21 bases lay in between. Germline V gene lookup returns CDR1 MGHRA and CDR2 YSYEKL. This CDR3 is built from 18 residues. DNA for the CDR3: TGCGCCAGCAGTCAGGTCCCCCCCCCTCTTAGCTCCTACAATGAGCAGTTCTTC. Translating it yields CASSQVPPPLSSYNEQFF.